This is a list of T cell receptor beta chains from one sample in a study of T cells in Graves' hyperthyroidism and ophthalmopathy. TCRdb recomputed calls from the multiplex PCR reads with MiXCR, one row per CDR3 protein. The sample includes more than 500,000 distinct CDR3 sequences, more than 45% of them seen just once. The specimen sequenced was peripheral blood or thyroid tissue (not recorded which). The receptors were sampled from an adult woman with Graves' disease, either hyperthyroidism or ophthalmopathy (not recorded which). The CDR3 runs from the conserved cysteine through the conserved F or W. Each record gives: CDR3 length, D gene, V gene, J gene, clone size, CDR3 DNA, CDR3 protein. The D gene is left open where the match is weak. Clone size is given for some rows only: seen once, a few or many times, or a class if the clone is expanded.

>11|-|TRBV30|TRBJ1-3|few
TGTGCCTGGAATAGGGGAAACACCATATATTTT
CAWNRGNTIYF
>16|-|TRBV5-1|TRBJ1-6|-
TGCGCCAGCCGGGGGCCGGAGACCAGCTATAATTCACCCCTCCACTTT
CASRGPETSYNSPLHF
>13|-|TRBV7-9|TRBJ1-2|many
TGTGCCAGCAGCCGGGGAGCTACGATGGGCTACACCTTC
CASSRGATMGYTF
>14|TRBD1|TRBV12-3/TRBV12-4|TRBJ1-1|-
TGTGCCAGCAGTCAAGACAGGGCCGGGGCTGAAGCTTTCTTT
CASSQDRAGAEAFF
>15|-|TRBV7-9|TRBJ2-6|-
TGTGCCAGCAGCCCACTGGGACGCGGGGCCAACGTCCTGACTTTC
CASSPLGRGANVLTF
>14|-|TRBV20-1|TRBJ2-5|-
TGCAGTGCTTCTTCCGCGGGGTACCAAGAGACCCAGTACTTC
CSASSAGYQETQYF
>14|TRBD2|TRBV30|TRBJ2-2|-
TGTGCCTGGGGGCTAGCGGGTTACACCGGGGAGCTGTTTTTT
CAWGLAGYTGELFF
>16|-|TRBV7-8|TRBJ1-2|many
TGTGCCAGCAGCTTAGTAGGAGGGTTTCAAGTCTATGGCTACACCTTC
CASSLVGGFQVYGYTF
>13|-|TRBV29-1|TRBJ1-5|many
TGCAGCGTTGAATTAGGCGTAAATCAGCCCCAGCATTTT
CSVELGVNQPQHF
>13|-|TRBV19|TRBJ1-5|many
TGTGCCAGTAGAGATATAGAACGGCAGCCCCAGCATTTT
CASRDIERQPQHF
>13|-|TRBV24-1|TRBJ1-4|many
TGTGCCACCAGTGATTTGATAGGGGAAAAACTGTTTTTT
CATSDLIGEKLFF
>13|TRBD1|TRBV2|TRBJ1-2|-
TGTGCCAGCGGGAAGGGACAGACTAGTGGCTACACCTTC
CASGKGQTSGYTF
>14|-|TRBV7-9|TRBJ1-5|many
TGTGCCAGCAGCTCTAAGGGGAGAGCTCAGCCCCAGCATTTT
CASSSKGRAQPQHF
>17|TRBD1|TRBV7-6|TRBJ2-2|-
TGTGCCAGCAGTAGGGGGACAGCAACCGCGAACACCGGGGAGCTGTTTTTT
CASSRGTATANTGELFF
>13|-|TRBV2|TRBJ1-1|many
TGTGCCAGTACCCAAGCACGGCACACTGAAGCTTTCTTT
CASTQARHTEAFF
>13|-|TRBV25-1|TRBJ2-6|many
TGTGCCAGCAAAGCTAGTGGGGCCAACGTCCTGACTTTC
CASKASGANVLTF
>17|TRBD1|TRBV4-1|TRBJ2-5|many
TGCGCCAGCAGCCAAGGGCTTCAGGGGGCGCCCGGGAAGACCCAGTACTTC
CASSQGLQGAPGKTQYF
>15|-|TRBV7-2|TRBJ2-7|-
TGTGCCAGCATGGTGGGCAGCTCCCTCTCCTACGAGCAGTACTTC
CASMVGSSLSYEQYF
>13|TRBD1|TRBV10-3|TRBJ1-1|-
TGTGCCATCAGTGCGACAGGGGGACGTGAAGCTTTCTTT
CAISATGGREAFF
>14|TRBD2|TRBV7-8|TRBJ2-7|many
TGTGCCAGCAGCTCCCTAGCGGGAGTTGGAGAGCAGTACTTC
CASSSLAGVGEQYF
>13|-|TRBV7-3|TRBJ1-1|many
TGTGCCAGCAGCCCCTCCAGGGACACTGAAGCTTTCTTT
CASSPSRDTEAFF
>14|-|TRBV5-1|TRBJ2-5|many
TGCGCCAGCAGCTTGGACGGGAGAGTCGAGACCCAGTACTTC
CASSLDGRVETQYF
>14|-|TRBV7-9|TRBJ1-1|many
TGTGCCAGCAGCAATGGGACATCTAACACTGAAGCTTTCTTT
CASSNGTSNTEAFF
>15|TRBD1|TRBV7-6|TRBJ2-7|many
TGTGCCAGCACCCAGGGGGCAGGGGGTTCCTACGAGCAGTACTTC
CASTQGAGGSYEQYF